Shown below are 17 T cell receptor beta chains from a single sample sequenced in a study of blood T cell repertoires in COVID-19. Some clones are missing from TCRdb's copy, which holds only in-frame ones; the method was immunoSEQ multiplex PCR. The repertoire holds fewer than 300,000 clones, with roughly 91% as singletons. The sequencing sample was made of PBMCs or T cells enriched from blood (not recorded which). These receptors were taken from a woman aged 40 to 50 with acute COVID-19.

The chain links TRBV5-1 to TRBJ1-1; 8 positions match TRBD1. This CDR3 comprises 15 residues. Germline assignment: CDR1 SGHRS and CDR2 YFSETQ. J was trimmed by 4 bases and V by 3 bases; bases with no gene match: 8. The CDR3 protein is CASSSTGGGGTEAFF. DNA of the CDR3: TGCGCCAGCAGCTCTACAGGGGGAGGAGGCACTGAAGCTTTCTTT.

J is TRBJ2-3 and V is TRBV6-6, with no clear D. CDR3 size: 12 residues. The V and J ends lost 5 bases and 3 bases respectively, with 6 bases between them. Germline lookup yields CDR1 MNHNY and CDR2 SVGAGI (reference sequence). For the CDR3, the DNA is TGTGCCAGCAGTCCCGGGACAGATACGCAGTATTTT. Translating gives CASSPGTDTQYF.

The CDR3 region has the DNA TGTGCCGTTGGGTGGGAGGAGCCCCAGCATTTT. Protein: CAVGWEEPQHF. V usage is TRBV2 and J usage is TRBJ1-5, with unresolved D. Germline CDR1 SNHLY, CDR2 FYNNEI. The CDR3 consists of 11 residues. The V end lost 11 bases, the J end lost 8 bases, and 13 bases lay between the germline ends. Variable domain in full (rest from reference TRBV2 and TRBJ1-5): EPEVTQTPSHQVTQMGQEVILRCVPISNHLYFYWYRQILGQKVEFLVSFYNNEISEKSEIFDDQFSVERPDGSNFTLKIRSTKLEDSAMYFCAVGWEEPQHFGDGTRLSIL.

The chain recombines TRBV28 with TRBJ1-4, with TRBD1 matching over 9 bases. CDR3 size: 15 residues. The trim removed 6 bases at V and 8 bases at J, leaving 10 bases unmatched. The germline V gene has CDR1 MDHEN and CDR2 SYDVKM. The CDR3 region has the DNA TGTGCCAGCAGCTTAAAGACAGGGGGGTGGGAAAAACTGTTTTTT. It is translated as CASSLKTGGWEKLFF.

In DNA form, the CDR3 reads TGTGCCAGCAGCCATGCAGGATGGGAGATGGCCACTGAAGCTTTCTTT. This translates into CASSHAGWEMATEAFF. J is TRBJ1-1 and V is TRBV28; the D is unclear. The CDR3 totals 16 residues. Germline assignment: CDR1 MDHEN and CDR2 SYDVKM. V lost 6 bases and J lost 4, with 21 bases in between.

This clone was detected a few times. The chain recombines TRBV19 with TRBJ1-1, with D hard to call. V was cut by 2 bases and J by 0 bases, with 10 bases left in between. Germline V gives CDR1 LNHDA, CDR2 SQIVND (reference sequence). The CDR3 loop spans 15 amino acids. The CDR3 reads CASSIKGGLNTEAFF. As DNA, the CDR3 is TGTGCCAGTAGTATAAAAGGAGGTCTGAACACTGAAGCTTTCTTT.

CDR3 sequence (DNA): TGTGCCAGCTGCCAGACTCTCCTCTCCTACGAGCAGTACTTC. Its protein is CASCQTLLSYEQYF. The chain couples TRBV2 to TRBJ2-7; no firm D call. V dropped 8 bases and J dropped 0 bases, with 14 bases sitting between them. This CDR3 has 14 residues. Per the germline V gene, CDR1 is SNHLY and CDR2 is FYNNEI. The whole variable domain, remainder taken from reference TRBV2 and TRBJ2-7, is EPEVTQTPSHQVTQMGQEVILRCVPISNHLYFYWYRQILGQKVEFLVSFYNNEISEKSEIFDDQFSVERPDGSNFTLKIRSTKLEDSAMYFCASCQTLLSYEQYFGPGTRLTVT.

This clone has just a few counts. In the same sample, other DNA sequences code for this CDR3. This sequence joins TRBV2 and TRBJ2-7; 11 bases map to TRBD2. The CDR3 is made up of 14 amino acids. The trim removed 4 bases at V and 2 bases at J, leaving 1 base unmatched. Germline CDR1 and CDR2: SNHLY and FYNNEI. The CDR3 region has the DNA TGTGCCAGCAGTGTACTAGCGGGGGCCTACGAGCAGTACTTC. This translates into CASSVLAGAYEQYF.

The chain is built from TRBV12-3 or TRBV12-4 and TRBJ2-2, with TRBD1 as a possible D gene (5 bases). The germline V and J ends were trimmed by 6 bases and 5 bases, with 10 bases remaining between them. The CDR3 is 13 residues long. The CDR3 reads CASREQATGELFF. CDR3 nucleotides: TGTGCCAGCAGGGAACAGGCGACCGGGGAGCTGTTTTTT.

The chain uses TRBV24-1 and TRBJ1-2; 7 bases fit TRBD1. The V gene's germline CDR1 is KGHDR and CDR2 SFDVKD. The CDR3 is 13 residues long. V lost 6 bases and J lost 3; bases outside the gene matches: 3. The CDR3 nucleotides read TGTGCCACCAGTCCAGGGGGAGACTATGGCTACACCTTC. As protein: CATSPGGDYGYTF.

The rearrangement joins TRBV6-5 to TRBJ2-7, with D perhaps matching TRBD2 (6 bases). The CDR3 is 15 residues long. V was pared by 5 bases and J by 4 bases, with 18 bases between. Germline assignment: CDR1 MNHEY and CDR2 SVGAGI. The CDR3 is CASSTRGGAGYEQYF. As DNA, the CDR3 is TGTGCCAGCAGTACCCGCGGCGGGGCGGGGTACGAGCAGTACTTC.

The V call is TRBV6-2 or TRBV6-3, the J call TRBJ1-5, with 8 bases that match TRBD1. V was clipped by 6 bases and J by 6 bases; unmatched bases: 7. The CDR3 length is 14 residues. CDR1 is MNHEY, CDR2 SVGEGT, per germline. CDR3 coding DNA: TGTGCCAGCAGCTTCAGGGGGCTGCTTCAGCCCCAGCATTTT. Amino acid sequence: CASSFRGLLQPQHF.

Written as DNA, the CDR3 is TGCAGCGCTCAACAGGGCATGAACACTGAAGCTTTCTTT. This encodes CSAQQGMNTEAFF. V gene TRBV29-1 combines with J gene TRBJ1-1; D might be TRBD1 (6 bases). Germline V gene lookup returns CDR1 SQVTM and CDR2 ANQGSEA. Trimming removed 7 bases at V and 0 bases at J, with 12 bases between. CDR3 length: 13 amino acids.

The chain carries TRBV9 and TRBJ1-3; no firm D call. This CDR3 region has 15 residues. Trimming stripped 0 bases from V and 2 bases from J, with 9 bases between. Germline V gene data show CDR1 as SGDLS and CDR2 as YYNGEE. CDR3 loop: CASSVDQSPGNTIYF. In DNA, the CDR3 is TGTGCCAGCAGCGTAGACCAGTCCCCTGGAAACACCATATATTTT.

The chain employs TRBV5-4 and TRBJ2-6, with a possible D match to TRBD2 (5 bases). The V gene's germline CDR1 is SGHNT and CDR2 YYREEE (reference sequence). The length of the CDR3 is 16 residues. V was trimmed by 4 bases and J by 0 bases, leaving 11 bases between them. The CDR3: CASSQGGNSGANVLTF. CDR3 sequence (DNA): TGTGCCAGCAGCCAAGGAGGAAACTCTGGGGCCAACGTCCTGACTTTC.

The chain is built from TRBV5-1 and TRBJ2-3, with 9 bases matching TRBD1. The CDR3 covers 16 residues. Per the germline V gene, CDR1 is SGHRS and CDR2 is YFSETQ. V dropped 1 base and J dropped 2; count of bases not matched to a gene: 5. As DNA, the CDR3 is TGCGCCAGCAGCTTGACAGGGGGCGAGATCACAGATACGCAGTATTTT. Its protein product is CASSLTGGEITDTQYF. Drawing the rest from reference TRBV5-1 and TRBJ2-3, the complete variable domain is KAGVTQTPRYLIKTRGQQVTLSCSPISGHRSVSWYQQTPGQGLQFLFEYFSETQRNKGNFPGRFSGRQFSNSRSEMNVSTLELGDSALYLCASSLTGGEITDTQYFGPGTRLTVL.

The V gene is TRBV7-9, the J gene TRBJ2-1, with 7 nucleotides matching TRBD2. In germline, CDR1 is SEHNR, CDR2 FQNEAQ (reference sequence). The CDR3 consists of 18 residues. V was pared by 6 bases and J by 1 base, with 15 bases of the junction left unmatched. DNA for the CDR3: TGTGCCAGCAGAAAACTCGTGGCTAGCGGACTTTCCTACAATGAGCAGTTCTTC. It codes for CASRKLVASGLSYNEQFF.